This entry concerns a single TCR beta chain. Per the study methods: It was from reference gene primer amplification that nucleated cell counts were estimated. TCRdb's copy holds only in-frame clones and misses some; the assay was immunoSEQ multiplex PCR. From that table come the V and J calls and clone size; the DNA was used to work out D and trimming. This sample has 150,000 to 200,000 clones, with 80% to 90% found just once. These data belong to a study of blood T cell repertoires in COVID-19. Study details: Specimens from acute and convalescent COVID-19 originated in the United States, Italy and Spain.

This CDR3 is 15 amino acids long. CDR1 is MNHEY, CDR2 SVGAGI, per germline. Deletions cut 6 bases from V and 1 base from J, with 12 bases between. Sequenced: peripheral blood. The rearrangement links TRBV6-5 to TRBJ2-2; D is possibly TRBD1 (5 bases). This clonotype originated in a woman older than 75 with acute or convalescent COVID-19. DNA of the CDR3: TGTGCCAGCAGCCACCCCAGGGAGAACACCGGGGAGCTGTTTTTT. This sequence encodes CASSHPRENTGELFF.